These 31 T cell receptor beta chains originate from one sample sequenced in a study of T cell responses to AZD1222 COVID-19 vaccine. Data came from immunoSEQ multiplex PCR; TCRdb stores just in-frame clones and leaves some out. The data hold approximately 70,000 clones, with around 90% observed a single time. The sequences come from peripheral blood, collected on day 0 of AZD1222 vaccination. These receptors came from an adult in good health.

The chain joins TRBV3-1 (or the pseudogene TRBV3-2) to TRBJ1-5; D unclear. V lost 3 bases and J 6 bases, leaving 6 bases between the germline ends. The CDR3 totals 12 residues. The germline V gene has CDR1 LGHDT and CDR2 YNNKEL (reference sequence). CDR3 residues: CASSQGSQPQHF. In nucleotides, the CDR3 is TGTGCCAGCAGCCAGGGCAGTCAGCCCCAGCATTTT.

This clone was detected a few times. This sequence joins TRBV24-1 and TRBJ2-3, with 7 positions matching TRBD2. Germline V gives CDR1 KGHDR, CDR2 SFDVKD. The V segment lost 7 bases and the J segment 1 base; nucleotides outside the gene matches: 13. The CDR3 consists of 17 residues. The CDR3 loop is CATSRPTLSGGTDTQYF. Written as DNA, the CDR3 is TGTGCCACCAGCCGACCAACTCTCAGCGGGGGCACAGATACGCAGTATTTT.

This clone was picked up a small number of times. The chain links TRBV5-1 to TRBJ1-5; 8 bases are a match to TRBD1. The CDR3 totals 14 residues. Germline assignment: CDR1 SGHRS and CDR2 YFSETQ. Unmatched junction bases numbered 4, after V lost 2 bases and J lost 6 bases. In nucleotides, the CDR3 is TGCGCCAGCAGCTTAGGACAGGGAACTCAGCCCCAGCATTTT. Translated: CASSLGQGTQPQHF.

This sequence joins TRBV7-6 and TRBJ2-5; TRBD1 matches at 7 bases. V was clipped by 5 bases and J by 4 bases; unmatched bases: 13. Germline V gene lookup returns CDR1 SGHVS and CDR2 FNYEAQ. The CDR3 totals 16 residues. DNA for the CDR3: TGTGCCAGCAGCACCCTGACAGGGCCAGGAGGAGAGACCCAGTACTTC. Amino acids: CASSTLTGPGGETQYF.

The V and J genes are TRBV7-3 and TRBJ2-7, with unresolved D. Trimming shortened V by 5 bases and J by 0 bases, and 8 bases separated the two germline ends. Germline V lookup: CDR1 SGHTA, CDR2 FQGTGA. This CDR3 region has 13 residues. CDR3 sequence (DNA): TGTGCCAGCAGCCCAGGTTTCTCCTACGAGCAGTACTTC. It codes for CASSPGFSYEQYF.

The chain combines TRBV2 with TRBJ2-1; 8 bases fit TRBD2. J lost 0 bases, V lost 6 bases, and 7 bases had no gene match. The CDR3 length is 16 residues. Germline V gene lookup returns CDR1 SNHLY and CDR2 FYNNEI. DNA for the CDR3: TGTGCCAGCAGGTTAAGCGGGGGCCTCTCCTACAATGAGCAGTTCTTC. It codes for CASRLSGGLSYNEQFF.

The gene calls are TRBV30 and TRBJ1-2; D not certain. Germline CDR1 and CDR2: GTSNPN and SVGIG (reference sequence). CDR3 size: 15 residues. Trimming removed 0 bases from V and 4 bases from J, with 15 bases in between. CDR3 coding DNA: TGTGCCTGGAGTGTACTGACCTCGCGCAGCTATGGCTACACCTTC. This codes for CAWSVLTSRSYGYTF.

This chain uses TRBV2 with TRBJ2-7; D not resolved. V lost 4 bases and J 0 bases, leaving 16 bases between the germline ends. The CDR3 totals 16 residues. From germline, CDR1 is SNHLY and CDR2 FYNNEI. The CDR3, as DNA: TGTGCCAGCAGTGTCGGTTCCAGGTCAATCTCCTACGAGCAGTACTTC. Protein product: CASSVGSRSISYEQYF. The full variable domain, in which reference TRBV2 and TRBJ2-7 provide the parts outside the CDR3, is EPEVTQTPSHQVTQMGQEVILRCVPISNHLYFYWYRQILGQKVEFLVSFYNNEISEKSEIFDDQFSVERPDGSNFTLKIRSTKLEDSAMYFCASSVGSRSISYEQYFGPGTRLTVT.

On this clone: The junction and the germline gene differ at one end; a read error may be behind it. The CDR3 DNA reads as TGTGCTAGCAGTCTCTCAGGGGGCGTCGACGAGCAGTACTTC. Amino acids: CASSLSGGVDEQYF. The chain joins TRBV7-7 to TRBJ2-7; 8 positions match TRBD1. The CDR3 runs to 14 residues. Germline V CDR1 and CDR2: SSHAT, FNYEAQ (reference sequence). The whole variable domain, filled in from reference TRBV7-7 and TRBJ2-7, reads GAGVSQSPRYKVTKRGQDVTLRCDPISSHATLYWYQQALGQGPEFLTYFNYEAQPDKSGLPSDRFSAERPEGSISTLTIQRTEQRDSAMYRCASSLSGGVDEQYFGPGTRLTVT.

The chain employs TRBV13 and TRBJ1-2; no clear D. CDR1 and CDR2 (germline): PRHDT, FYEKMQ (reference sequence). The CDR3 length is 13 residues. V lost 5 bases and J lost 8, with 15 bases in between. Here the CDR3 reads CASSQTLDLGYTF. CDR3 in DNA: TGTGCCAGCAGCCAGACCTTAGATTTAGGCTACACCTTC. Using reference TRBV13 and TRBJ1-2 for the parts outside the CDR3, the full variable domain is AAGVIQSPRHLIKEKRETATLKCYPIPRHDTVYWYQQGPGQDPQFLISFYEKMQSDKGSIPDRFSAQQFSDYHSELNMSSLELGDSALYFCASSQTLDLGYTFGSGTRLTVV.

The chain recombines TRBV18 with TRBJ1-4; D call uncertain. The germline gives CDR1 KGHSH, CDR2 LQKENI. The V and J ends lost 2 bases and 3 bases respectively, with 13 bases between them. CDR3 length: 16 residues. As DNA, the CDR3 is TGTGCCAGCTCACCAGATGGCGCAGTCTCTAATGAAAAACTGTTTTTT. Its protein is CASSPDGAVSNEKLFF.

The V and J genes are TRBV7-9 and TRBJ2-1; D may be TRBD2 (6 bases). Trimming cost V 6 bases and J 7 bases, with 16 bases left between them. CDR3 length: 14 residues. Per the germline V gene, CDR1 is SEHNR and CDR2 is FQNEAQ (reference sequence). The CDR3 sequence is CASSLRREINEQFF. Written as DNA, the CDR3 is TGTGCCAGCAGTTTACGGAGGGAAATAAATGAGCAGTTCTTC.

This chain joins TRBV5-1 and TRBJ2-7, with D perhaps TRBD1 (7 bases). The CDR3 runs to 16 residues. Trimming took 5 bases from V and 5 from J, leaving 23 bases between them. Looked up from germline, CDR1 is SGHRS and CDR2 is YFSETQ. For the CDR3, the DNA is TGCGCCAGCAGGGGCGGAGGGACAGAGAAGGGTCACGAGCAGTACTTC. It encodes CASRGGGTEKGHEQYF.

The rearrangement links TRBV29-1 to TRBJ1-2; a possible D gene is TRBD1 (6 bases). Trimming cost V 0 bases and J 8 bases, with 19 bases left between them. The CDR3 loop spans 15 amino acids. Germline CDR1 SQVTM, CDR2 ANQGSEA. CDR3 residues: CSVEDAKRQASGYTF. The CDR3 coding sequence is TGCAGCGTTGAAGACGCAAAACGACAGGCATCCGGCTACACCTTC.

The rearrangement links TRBV27 to TRBJ2-7; 8 bases are a match to TRBD1. V shed 7 bases, J shed 4 bases, and the junction held 12 bases outside the gene matches. The CDR3 is 15 amino acids. In germline, CDR1 is MNHEY, CDR2 SMNVEV (reference sequence). CDR3 bases: TGTGCCAGCACGCGCCAAGGGACAGGTTTATACGAGCAGTACTTC. It yields the protein CASTRQGTGLYEQYF.

Within the sample, this clone is medium-sized. The chain couples TRBV29-1 to TRBJ1-1, with D uncertain. V was trimmed by 5 bases and J by 6 bases, leaving 10 bases between them. This CDR3 has 11 amino acids. Germline V gene lookup returns CDR1 SQVTM and CDR2 ANQGSEA. Here the CDR3 reads CSVSSSAEAFF. In DNA, the CDR3 is TGCAGCGTTTCCTCCAGCGCTGAAGCTTTCTTT.

This chain connects TRBV10-3 to TRBJ2-2, with D maybe TRBD1 (5 bases). Germline values: CDR1 ENHRY, CDR2 SYGVKD. This CDR3 is built from 14 residues. V lost 6 bases, J lost 6 bases, and 14 bases lay in between. This chain's CDR3 is CAIRGQGEAGELFF. The CDR3 nucleotides read TGTGCCATCAGGGGGCAGGGTGAGGCCGGGGAGCTGTTTTTT.

The gene calls are TRBV6-5 and TRBJ2-1, with D uncertain. Germline V CDR1 and CDR2: MNHEY, SVGAGI. The CDR3 consists of 16 residues. The ends were cut back, 0 bases at V and 8 bases at J, with 17 bases in the middle. DNA of the CDR3: TGTGCCAGCAGTTACTCGTTAAATTTGGCTAAGGATGAGCAGTTCTTC. Translated: CASSYSLNLAKDEQFF.

Comment on this clone: The junction does not match germline at one end; this may be a read error. This rearrangement joins TRBV6-5 to TRBJ1-1; D not resolved. CDR3 length equals 13 residues. Looked up from germline, CDR1 is MNHEY and CDR2 is SVGAGI. CDR3 region: CTSPTVANTEAFF. In DNA, the CDR3 is TGTACCAGCCCCACAGTGGCTAACACTGAAGCTTTCTTT.

The rearrangement links TRBV5-4 to TRBJ1-2; weak D call: TRBD1 (6 bases). Trimming took off 2 bases at V and 2 bases at J, with 13 bases between the two ends. The germline V gene encodes CDR1 SGHNT and CDR2 YYREEE (reference sequence). CDR3 length: 15 amino acids. The CDR3 DNA reads TGTGCCAGCAGCTTAGAAGGACAGCCGAACTATGGCTACACCTTC. This codes for CASSLEGQPNYGYTF. Looking up the rest from reference TRBV5-4 and TRBJ1-2 gives the full variable domain: ETGVTQSPTHLIKTRGQQVTLRCSSQSGHNTVSWYQQALGQGPQFIFQYYREEENGRGNFPPRFSGLQFPNYSSELNVNALELDDSALYLCASSLEGQPNYGYTFGSGTRLTVV.

This chain joins TRBV29-1 and TRBJ1-1, with 7 bases matching TRBD1. The CDR3 length is 14 residues. Germline CDR1 is SQVTM and CDR2 is ANQGSEA. The V and J ends lost 6 bases and 0 bases, in that order; junction bases with no gene match: 7. The CDR3 sequence: CSVEQGNMNTEAFF. Here the CDR3 DNA reads TGCAGCGTCGAACAGGGGAACATGAACACTGAAGCTTTCTTT.

The chain is built from TRBV7-2 and TRBJ2-7; perhaps TRBD1 as D (7 bases). This CDR3 comprises 15 residues. The V end was cut by 5 bases, the J end by 4 bases, with 18 bases between. Germline lookup yields CDR1 SGHTA and CDR2 FQGNSA. The CDR3 DNA follows: TGTGCCAGCAGCCAAAATGCAGGGGGAGGATACGAGCAGTACTTC. This encodes CASSQNAGGGYEQYF. The full variable domain, completed using reference TRBV7-2 and TRBJ2-7, is GAGVSQSPSNKVTEKGKDVELRCDPISGHTALYWYRQSLGQGLEFLIYFQGNSAPDKSGLPSDRFSAERTGGSVSTLTIQRTQQEDSAVYLCASSQNAGGGYEQYFGPGTRLTVT.

The CDR3 region is CASSLDVRRETQYF. Written as DNA, the CDR3 is TGTGCCAGCAGCTTGGATGTGCGACGAGAGACCCAGTACTTC. The chain uses TRBV5-4 and TRBJ2-5; D not certain. CDR3 length: 14 residues. V was pared by 0 bases and J by 4 bases, with 10 bases between. Germline assignment: CDR1 SGHNT and CDR2 YYREEE (reference sequence).

This chain connects TRBV9 to TRBJ2-1; 9 positions agree with TRBD2. This CDR3 has 14 amino acids. Germline CDR1 SGDLS, CDR2 YYNGEE. J was trimmed by 5 bases and V by 3 bases; bases with no gene match: 3. CDR3 nucleotide sequence: TGTGCCAGCAGCGCAAGCGGGGGGCACAATGAGCAGTTCTTC. Translated, it gives CASSASGGHNEQFF.

This chain connects TRBV28 to TRBJ1-5; 7 nucleotides line up with TRBD1. The germline CDR1 and CDR2 sequences are MDHEN and SYDVKM. V gave up 7 bases and J gave up 11 bases; unmatched junction bases: 14. This CDR3 contains 14 residues. Written as DNA, the CDR3 is TGTGCCAGCAATCCCGACAGGGAGGGTTTTACCCAGCATTTT. Protein product: CASNPDREGFTQHF.

This clone was detected only a few times. V usage is TRBV25-1 and J usage is TRBJ1-4; 8 bases match TRBD1. V lost 4 bases and J lost 4; bases outside the gene matches: 8. This CDR3 spans 16 amino acids. Germline CDR1 MGHDK, CDR2 SYGVNS. CDR3 amino acids: CASSVYLDRDNEKLFF. The CDR3 DNA sequence: TGTGCCAGCAGTGTCTACTTGGACAGGGATAATGAAAAACTGTTTTTT.

The gene calls are TRBV3-1 (or the pseudogene TRBV3-2) and TRBJ1-2; D is undetermined. Germline CDR1 is LGHDT and CDR2 is YNNKEL (reference sequence). The V and J ends lost 0 bases and 7 bases respectively, with 6 bases between them. The CDR3 has 12 amino acids. The CDR3 DNA reads TGTGCCAGCAGCCAAGAAGCTATTGGCTACACCTTC. Amino acid sequence: CASSQEAIGYTF.

This chain connects TRBV5-6 to TRBJ2-1; D may correspond to TRBD1 or TRBD2 (5 bases each). Trimming removed 1 base at V and 8 bases at J, with 19 bases between. This CDR3 comprises 16 residues. Germline CDR1 is SGHDT and CDR2 is YYEEEE. The CDR3 sequence is CASSLWGLTLIYEQFF. The CDR3 coding sequence is TGTGCCAGCAGCTTGTGGGGGTTGACATTAATATATGAGCAGTTCTTC.

This chain links TRBV28 with TRBJ1-2; D unresolved. The CDR3 is 14 amino acids. Trimming pared 11 bases from V and 3 bases from J, leaving 19 bases between. Germline values: CDR1 MDHEN, CDR2 SYDVKM. CDR3 sequence reads: CAGARQRTDYGYTF. CDR3 nucleotides: TGTGCCGGCGCGCGGCAGCGGACTGACTATGGCTACACCTTC.

The chain couples TRBV6-5 to TRBJ1-4; possibly TRBD1 for D (6 bases). Trimming left V 6 bases short and J 7 bases short, with 18 bases between. The CDR3 covers 15 residues. Germline CDR1 is MNHEY and CDR2 is SVGAGI. The CDR3 region is CASSRGSFRGEKLFF. CDR3 bases: TGTGCCAGCAGCCGGGGATCTTTCAGGGGTGAAAAACTGTTTTTT.

In its sample, this clone was seen once. The V call is TRBV30, the J call TRBJ2-7; no definite D call. Germline V gene lookup returns CDR1 GTSNPN and CDR2 SVGIG (reference sequence). The CDR3 contains 15 residues. With 0 bases removed from V and 0 bases from J, the gap between germline ends came to 12 bases. This chain's CDR3 is CAWSVLLGPSYEQYF. DNA for the CDR3: TGTGCCTGGAGTGTACTTCTAGGGCCCTCCTACGAGCAGTACTTC.